Each of the 19 T cell receptor beta chains below was sequenced from the same sample in a study of T cell responses to AZD1222 COVID-19 vaccine. The assay was immunoSEQ multiplex PCR, and TCRdb's table has in-frame clones only and misses some. The sample shows more than 95,000 clones, roughly 88% of them seen only once. Here the sequenced sample was peripheral blood, taken on day 0 of AZD1222 vaccination. These receptors all come from an adult in good health.

This clone was seen only a few times. This chain joins TRBV18 and TRBJ1-5; 7 bases align to TRBD1. The germline V gene has CDR1 KGHSH and CDR2 LQKENI. The CDR3 covers 17 residues. Trimming took 3 bases from V and 5 from J; bases not matched to a gene: 13. CDR3 nucleotides: TGTGCCAGCTCACCTCCCGGGACAGCGAGGGGGGATCAGCCCCAGCATTTT. It specifies CASSPPGTARGDQPQHF.

The chain employs TRBV4-2 and TRBJ1-1, with D perhaps matching TRBD1 (5 bases). The length of the CDR3 is 14 residues. CDR1 and CDR2 (germline): LGHNA, YNFKEQ. The ends were cut back, 0 bases at V and 9 bases at J, with 14 bases in the middle. The CDR3 DNA follows: TGTGCCAGCAGCCAAGAAGCCAAAGCAGGGCAAGCTTTCTTT. Translation: CASSQEAKAGQAFF.

This chain's CDR3 is CASSLQRYNEQFF. CDR3 coding DNA: TGTGCCAGCAGCTTGCAGAGATACAATGAGCAGTTCTTC. V is TRBV11-3 and J is TRBJ2-1; D call uncertain. Germline lookup yields CDR1 SGHNT and CDR2 YENEEA. V was trimmed by 3 bases and J by 4 bases, leaving 7 bases between them. The CDR3 consists of 13 residues.

V is TRBV7-2 and J is TRBJ1-2; possibly TRBD1 for D (5 bases). The CDR3 has 13 residues. V was clipped by 1 base and J by 7 bases, with 10 bases between them. Germline values: CDR1 SGHTA, CDR2 FQGNSA. In DNA form, the CDR3 reads TGTGCCAGCAGCTTAGGGTCAGGGAGTGGCTACACCTTC. Translating it yields CASSLGSGSGYTF.

V is TRBV20-1 and J is TRBJ2-7; unclear D gene. This CDR3 has 10 residues. Germline V CDR1 and CDR2: DFQATT, SNEGSKA (reference sequence). V was trimmed by 5 bases and J by 2 bases, leaving 4 bases between them. CDR3 residues: CSASTYEQYF. The CDR3 coding sequence is TGCAGTGCTTCAACCTACGAGCAGTACTTC.

V and J are TRBV18 and TRBJ2-5; TRBD1 aligns across 8 bases. The trim removed 2 bases at V and 4 bases at J, leaving 6 bases unmatched. Germline V lookup: CDR1 KGHSH, CDR2 LQKENI. There are 15 residues in the CDR3. As DNA, the CDR3 is TGTGCCAGCTCACCAGGACAGGGTAACATAGAGACCCAGTACTTC. Its translation is CASSPGQGNIETQYF.

The V and J genes are TRBV18 and TRBJ2-7, with D perhaps matching TRBD2 (6 bases). The V gene lost 5 bases and the J gene lost 4 bases, with 24 bases spanning the gap. This CDR3 spans 17 amino acids. Germline CDR1 KGHSH, CDR2 LQKENI. CDR3 nucleotides: TGTGCCAGCTCATCGGGACTTTCACGGATTAGCCATTACGAGCAGTACTTC. Protein product: CASSSGLSRISHYEQYF.

This chain joins TRBV3-1 (or the pseudogene TRBV3-2) and TRBJ2-5, with 14 bases that match TRBD2. Germline V gene data show CDR1 as LGHDT and CDR2 as YNNKEL (reference sequence). The length of the CDR3 is 18 residues. The ends lost 7 bases at V and 4 bases at J; junction bases unmatched: 14. CDR3 residues: CASTPRLAGGPLGETQYF. The CDR3 DNA sequence: TGTGCCAGCACCCCACGACTAGCGGGGGGGCCTTTGGGAGAGACCCAGTACTTC.

J is TRBJ2-7 and V is TRBV7-2, with 8 nucleotides matching TRBD2. This CDR3 has 17 residues. In germline, CDR1 is SGHTA, CDR2 FQGNSA. J was trimmed by 3 bases and V by 5 bases; bases with no gene match: 15. Written as DNA, the CDR3 is TGTGCCAGCAGCACACGATCCTCCGGGAGGGCCGGCTACGAGCAGTACTTC. Protein product: CASSTRSSGRAGYEQYF.

The V gene is TRBV4-2, the J gene TRBJ2-1, with 10 bases aligning to TRBD2. The CDR3 has 16 amino acids. From germline, CDR1 is LGHNA and CDR2 YNFKEQ. V was clipped by 4 bases and J by 1 base; unmatched bases: 4. The CDR3 DNA follows: TGTGCCAGCAGCCGAACTAGCGGGATGTCCTACAATGAGCAGTTCTTC. Its translation is CASSRTSGMSYNEQFF.

The V call is TRBV5-8, the J call TRBJ2-5, with TRBD1 identical over 9 bases. Losses at the gene ends were 3 bases for V and 0 bases for J; bases not matched to a gene: 3. CDR3 length equals 15 residues. Germline loops: CDR1 SGHTS, CDR2 YDEGEE. In nucleotides, the CDR3 is TGTGCCAGCAGCTCCGGGACAGGGTACCAAGAGACCCAGTACTTC. It is translated as CASSSGTGYQETQYF.

This chain links TRBV7-9 with TRBJ1-2; D not resolved. The CDR3 length is 13 residues. The V gene lost 5 bases and the J gene lost 3 bases, with 10 bases spanning the gap. Per germline, CDR1 SEHNR and CDR2 FQNEAQ (reference sequence). CDR3 in DNA: TGTGCCAGCAGCCCCTCCACGTACTATGGCTACACCTTC. Translating gives CASSPSTYYGYTF.

The chain joins TRBV28 to TRBJ2-7; no clear D gene. CDR3 length: 13 residues. Deletions cut 7 bases from V and 2 bases from J, with 12 bases between. Germline CDR1 reads MDHEN; CDR2 reads SYDVKM. DNA for the CDR3: TGTGCCAGCAATCTCCCAGGAGCCTACGAGCAGTACTTC. Translating it yields CASNLPGAYEQYF.

The chain has TRBV4-1 and TRBJ1-5; 7 positions match TRBD1. The CDR3 spans 14 residues. V gave up 6 bases and J gave up 4 bases; unmatched junction bases: 6. In germline, CDR1 is MGHRA, CDR2 YSYEKL. In nucleotides, the CDR3 is TGCGCCAGCAGTGAGACAGGGTTTAATCAGCCCCAGCATTTT. This gives the protein CASSETGFNQPQHF.

V gene TRBV6-2 or TRBV6-3 combines with J gene TRBJ1-2; tentatively, D is TRBD1 (6 bases). V lost 0 bases, J lost 5 bases, and 13 bases lay in between. CDR3 length: 15 residues. From germline, CDR1 is MNHEY and CDR2 SVGEGT. CDR3 sequence: CASSYSGGRSYGYTF. The CDR3 DNA is TGTGCCAGCAGTTACTCCGGGGGGCGAAGTTATGGCTACACCTTC.

The gene calls are TRBV14 and TRBJ2-3, with a tentative D call TRBD2 (6 bases). Germline loops: CDR1 SGHDN, CDR2 FVKESK. CDR3 length: 24 amino acids. V was trimmed by 1 base and J by 2 bases, leaving 37 bases between them. This chain's CDR3 is CASSQGRDSSTRWVRTMNTDTQYF. The CDR3, as DNA: TGTGCCAGCAGCCAAGGACGGGACTCCTCGACCCGGTGGGTAAGAACCATGAACACAGATACGCAGTATTTT.

This clone was seen once. The rearrangement links TRBV24-1 to TRBJ2-1; 10 positions agree with TRBD1. Germline trimming cut 4 bases from V and 5 bases from J; bases unmatched to any gene: 7. CDR3 length equals 16 residues. Germline lookup yields CDR1 KGHDR and CDR2 SFDVKD. CDR3 sequence (DNA): TGTGCCACCAGTGAACCCAGACAGGGGGCGAACAATGAGCAGTTCTTC. It is translated as CATSEPRQGANNEQFF.

The chain joins TRBV4-3 to TRBJ2-2; 8 bases are shared with TRBD2. Losses at the gene ends were 3 bases for V and 0 bases for J; bases not matched to a gene: 6. Germline V gives CDR1 LGHNA, CDR2 YSLEER. The CDR3 sequence is 17 residues long. Here the CDR3 DNA reads TGCGCCAGCAGCCAGGGAGCGGGGGTCTCGAACACCGGGGAGCTGTTTTTT. This codes for CASSQGAGVSNTGELFF.

The V and J genes are TRBV24-1 and TRBJ1-1; 11 bases are shared with TRBD1. This CDR3 has 13 residues. Looked up from germline, CDR1 is KGHDR and CDR2 is SFDVKD. J gave up 5 bases and V 8 bases, and 3 bases lay outside the gene matches. CDR3: CATMGQGGTEAFF. CDR3 nucleotides: TGTGCCACCATGGGACAGGGGGGAACTGAAGCTTTCTTT.